These 29 T cell receptor beta chains share one sample of origin, sequenced in a study of blood T cell repertoires in COVID-19 (dated by TCRdb to 2019 to 2021). Library preparation employed the immunoSEQ multiplex PCR assay. TCRdb holds this immuneACCESS table with in-frame rearrangements only. Some clones are missing; in checked studies, unresolved V genes explain under half, and the rest has no known cause. The sample records around 130,000 clones, more than 75% of which are singletons. Together, the top ten hold around 16% of the sample. The sequencing sample was made of peripheral blood. The receptors come from a woman aged 45 to 65 who had recovered from COVID-19.

This clone was recorded at least ten times. V gene TRBV2 combines with J gene TRBJ1-2; D is unresolved. This CDR3 has 14 residues. The germline CDR1 and CDR2 sequences are SNHLY and FYNNEI. V was pared by 10 bases and J by 5 bases, with 20 bases between. The CDR3, as DNA: TGTGCCACCAGCAGCGGGCGGTCAATATATGGCTACACCTTC. The encoded protein is CATSSGRSIYGYTF.

CDR3 loop: CASSDGSYNEQFF. DNA for the CDR3: TGCGCCAGCAGTGACGGCTCCTACAATGAGCAGTTCTTC. The chain links TRBV10-1 to TRBJ2-1; the D is unclear. V lost 3 bases to trimming and J lost 0 bases, with 3 bases between them. Germline CDR1 reads WNHNN; CDR2 reads SYGVQD (reference sequence). The CDR3 has 13 residues.

The rearrangement links TRBV6-2 or TRBV6-3 to TRBJ2-5; D might be TRBD2 (6 bases). V was shortened by 5 bases and J by 5 bases, with 18 bases between the two germline ends. CDR3 length equals 15 residues. Germline CDR1 MNHEY, CDR2 SVGEGT. CDR3 DNA sequence: TGTGCCAGCAGTCCCTGGGACGGAAGCGGGGAGACCCAGTACTTC. It yields the protein CASSPWDGSGETQYF.

The gene calls are TRBV7-3 and TRBJ2-6, with 12 bases fitting TRBD1. In germline, CDR1 is SGHTA, CDR2 FQGTGA. The length of the CDR3 is 19 residues. Germline trimming cut 6 bases from V and 3 bases from J; bases unmatched to any gene: 12. The CDR3 spells CASRYTGTGGAYGANVLTF. Here the CDR3 DNA reads TGTGCCAGCAGATACACCGGGACAGGGGGCGCGTATGGGGCCAACGTCCTGACTTTC.

The chain recombines TRBV7-8 with TRBJ2-1, with TRBD1 matching 8 bases. CDR3 length equals 13 residues. V was clipped by 5 bases and J by 9 bases; unmatched bases: 6. Per the germline V gene, CDR1 is SGHVS and CDR2 is FQNEAQ. In DNA, the CDR3 is TGTGCCAGCAGCCGGCGACAGGGGCCTGAGCAGTTCTTC. Its translation: CASSRRQGPEQFF. Full variable domain (remainder filled in from reference TRBV7-8 and TRBJ2-1): GAGVSQSPRYKVAKRGQDVALRCDPISGHVSLFWYQQALGQGPEFLTYFQNEAQLDKSGLPSDRFFAERPEGSVSTLKIQRTQQEDSAVYLCASSRRQGPEQFFGPGTRLTVL.

The chain has TRBV4-1 and TRBJ1-2; possibly TRBD1 for D (5 bases). V was clipped by 9 bases and J by 7 bases, with 24 bases between them. The CDR3 covers 15 residues. The germline gives CDR1 MGHRA, CDR2 YSYEKL. CDR3 bases: TGCGCCAGGAAGAATCAGGGAATTAGTAATAGTGGCTACACCTTC. Its protein product is CARKNQGISNSGYTF.

This sequence joins TRBV19 and TRBJ1-2, with D tentatively TRBD1 (6 bases). Per the germline V gene, CDR1 is LNHDA and CDR2 is SQIVND (reference sequence). Trimming left V 1 base short and J 5 bases short, with 14 bases between. The CDR3 spans 15 residues. Here the CDR3 reads CASSIGSRGSYGYTF. The CDR3 DNA is TGTGCCAGTAGTATAGGTAGCAGGGGAAGTTATGGCTACACCTTC.

This clone has a single count. The chain combines TRBV5-1 with TRBJ1-1; TRBD1 might be the D (5 bases). Trimming shortened V by 1 base and J by 11 bases, and 18 bases separated the two germline ends. Germline-derived CDR1 and CDR2 are SGHRS and YFSETQ. The CDR3 totals 14 residues. The CDR3 region is CASSLWGRGRSAFF. CDR3 sequence (DNA): TGCGCCAGCAGCTTGTGGGGGAGGGGCAGATCGGCTTTCTTT.

The V call is TRBV3-1 (or the pseudogene TRBV3-2), the J call TRBJ2-1; 14 bases agree with TRBD2. CDR1 LGHDT and CDR2 YNNKEL come from the germline V gene (reference sequence). With V trimmed by 1 base and J by 7 bases, 0 bases remained unmatched. This CDR3 comprises 15 residues. Here the CDR3 reads CASSQGTSGRNEQFF. In DNA form, the CDR3 reads TGTGCCAGCAGCCAAGGGACTAGCGGGAGGAATGAGCAGTTCTTC.

This clone was found a few times. V and J are TRBV5-1 and TRBJ1-1, with 7 nucleotides matching TRBD1. Germline loops: CDR1 SGHRS, CDR2 YFSETQ. J lost 6 bases, V lost 0 bases, and 5 bases had no gene match. This CDR3 contains 14 residues. CDR3 in DNA: TGCGCCAGCAGCTTGGACAGGGGTAGGGCTGAAGCTTTCTTT. As protein: CASSLDRGRAEAFF. Full variable domain (remainder filled in from reference TRBV5-1 and TRBJ1-1): KAGVTQTPRYLIKTRGQQVTLSCSPISGHRSVSWYQQTPGQGLQFLFEYFSETQRNKGNFPGRFSGRQFSNSRSEMNVSTLELGDSALYLCASSLDRGRAEAFFGQGTRLTVV.

The chain employs TRBV7-9 and TRBJ1-5; 8 positions agree with TRBD1. The CDR3 is 16 amino acids. V dropped 5 bases and J dropped 3; count of bases not matched to a gene: 9. Per the germline V gene, CDR1 is SEHNR and CDR2 is FQNEAQ (reference sequence). The CDR3 spells CASSPMDREPNQPQHF. The CDR3 nucleotides read TGTGCCAGCAGCCCCATGGACAGGGAACCCAATCAGCCCCAGCATTTT.

CDR3 coding DNA: TGTGCCAGCAGCGCAACAGGGGCTTCCTACGAGCAGTACTTC. This codes for CASSATGASYEQYF. The rearrangement links TRBV9 to TRBJ2-7; 7 bases match TRBD1. This CDR3 comprises 14 residues. The ends lost 3 bases at V and 1 base at J; junction bases unmatched: 4. Germline V gives CDR1 SGDLS, CDR2 YYNGEE.

This clone was detected only once. This rearrangement joins TRBV6-5 to TRBJ2-7; TRBD2 matches 7 bases. After removal of 1 base from V and 4 bases from J, the junction contained 7 bases not matched to a gene. The V gene's germline CDR1 is MNHEY and CDR2 SVGAGI. The CDR3 is 15 amino acids. The CDR3 reads CASSYYAQAGYEQYF. As DNA, the CDR3 is TGTGCCAGCAGTTACTATGCCCAAGCGGGATACGAGCAGTACTTC.

The V call is TRBV27, the J call TRBJ2-6, with D possibly TRBD1 on 6 matching bases. V shed 5 bases and J shed 0 bases, with 11 bases lying between them. The CDR3 length is 16 residues. CDR1 is MNHEY and CDR2 is SMNVEV in the germline V gene (reference sequence). The CDR3 region is CASSPGQSSGANVLTF. Here the CDR3 DNA reads TGTGCCAGCAGTCCCGGACAGTCCTCTGGGGCCAACGTCCTGACTTTC. Drawing the rest from reference TRBV27 and TRBJ2-6, the complete variable domain is EAQVTQNPRYLITVTGKKLTVTCSQNMNHEYMSWYRQDPGLGLRQIYYSMNVEVTDKGDVPEGYKVSRKEKRNFPLILESPSPNQTSLYFCASSPGQSSGANVLTFGAGSRLTVL.

The chain carries TRBV9 and TRBJ2-3, with 8 bases matching TRBD2. From germline, CDR1 is SGDLS and CDR2 YYNGEE. CDR3 size: 15 residues. With 4 bases clipped from V and 4 bases from J, the junction kept 8 bases outside the gene matches. CDR3 coding DNA: TGTGCCAGCAGCCGTAGCGGGGTGGGGGCAGATACGCAGTATTTT. Encoded protein: CASSRSGVGADTQYF.

This rearrangement joins TRBV12-3 or TRBV12-4 to TRBJ2-7; a possible D gene is TRBD2 (6 bases). This CDR3 is built from 13 residues. V was shortened by 4 bases and J by 7 bases, with 14 bases between the two germline ends. The CDR3 coding sequence is TGTGCCAGCAGTTCCACGGGAGTGGATGAGCAGTACTTC. Translation: CASSSTGVDEQYF.

This chain connects TRBV4-1 to TRBJ2-7; D is perhaps TRBD2 (6 bases). The CDR3 runs 15 residues. CDR1 and CDR2 (germline): MGHRA, YSYEKL. V was trimmed by 0 bases and J by 5 bases, leaving 14 bases between them. CDR3: CASSQDWAGRNEQYF. CDR3 bases: TGCGCCAGCAGCCAAGATTGGGCAGGGAGGAACGAGCAGTACTTC.

CDR3 sequence (DNA): TGTGCCAGCAGCTTGGTCGGGTCATCGGGACTTTTCTCCTACGAGCAGTACTTC. This translates into CASSLVGSSGLFSYEQYF. The chain couples TRBV5-6 to TRBJ2-7; D possibly corresponds to TRBD2 (6 bases). CDR3 size: 18 residues. CDR1 and CDR2 (germline): SGHDT, YYEEEE. The V gene lost 0 bases and the J gene lost 0 bases, with 19 bases spanning the gap.

CDR3 nucleotide sequence: TGTGCCAGCCGGGACACAGGGTCAGGTACGCAGTATTTT. It translates to CASRDTGSGTQYF. This chain joins TRBV9 and TRBJ2-3; maybe TRBD1 (6 bases). The CDR3 consists of 13 residues. From germline, CDR1 is SGDLS and CDR2 YYNGEE. Trimming shortened V by 7 bases and J by 8 bases, and 17 bases separated the two germline ends. The full variable domain, with the rest looked up from reference TRBV9 and TRBJ2-3, is DSGVTQTPKHLITATGQRVTLRCSPRSGDLSVYWYQQSLDQGLQFLIQYYNGEERAKGNILERFSAQQFPDLHSELNLSSLELGDSALYFCASRDTGSGTQYFGPGTRLTVL.

The chain uses TRBV30 and TRBJ1-1; D is possibly TRBD1 (6 bases). CDR3 size: 20 residues. Germline V gene sequence: CDR1 GTSNPN, CDR2 SVGIG (reference sequence). Trimming took 2 bases from V and 5 from J, leaving 33 bases between them. The CDR3 sequence: CAWSHDTGVGAGLGRTEAFF. CDR3 DNA sequence: TGTGCCTGGAGTCACGATACTGGGGTGGGGGCAGGGCTGGGTCGGACTGAAGCTTTCTTT.

The chain uses TRBV9 and TRBJ2-7; 9 bases line up with TRBD2. This CDR3 contains 15 residues. Germline V gene data show CDR1 as SGDLS and CDR2 as YYNGEE. V trimming: 0 bases; J trimming: 7 bases; junction bases outside the gene matches: 8. The CDR3 DNA is TGTGCCAGCAGCGTAGAGGCGGGAGGGCCGCGTGAGCAGTACTTC. Its translation is CASSVEAGGPREQYF.

This clone has a handful of counts. The gene calls are TRBV4-1 and TRBJ1-2, with D perhaps TRBD1 (5 bases). The CDR3 consists of 13 residues. CDR1 and CDR2 (germline): MGHRA, YSYEKL. V dropped 3 bases and J dropped 6 bases, with 11 bases sitting between them. Here the CDR3 DNA reads TGCGCCAGCAGCCAGCTCGGGGGTCATGGCTACACCTTC. It is translated as CASSQLGGHGYTF.

V and J are TRBV15 and TRBJ1-1, with D perhaps TRBD1 (5 bases). The CDR3 sequence is 13 residues long. CDR1 is LNHNV and CDR2 is YYDKDF in the germline V gene (reference sequence). The V end lost 6 bases, the J end lost 1 base, and 9 bases lay between the germline ends. CDR3 sequence (DNA): TGTGCCACCAGTATGACAGAGAACACTGAAGCTTTCTTT. Its translation is CATSMTENTEAFF.

The CDR3 sequence is CASSYRGDIDEKLFF. CDR3 in DNA: TGTGCCAGCAGTTACCGGGGGGATATAGATGAAAAACTGTTTTTT. The chain recombines TRBV6-6 with TRBJ1-4; D might be TRBD1 (5 bases). Germline CDR1 and CDR2: MNHNY and SVGAGI (reference sequence). The CDR3 extends over 15 amino acids. V lost 2 bases and J 6 bases, leaving 13 bases between the germline ends.

The rearrangement links TRBV6-2 or TRBV6-3 to TRBJ2-7; 10 bases fit TRBD1. Germline V gives CDR1 MNHEY, CDR2 SVGEGT. The trim removed 0 bases at V and 4 bases at J, leaving 3 bases unmatched. This CDR3 is built from 15 residues. This CDR3 reads CASSYSRDRGYEQYF. The DNA for the CDR3 is TGTGCCAGCAGTTACTCCCGGGACAGGGGATACGAGCAGTACTTC.

The chain carries TRBV18 and TRBJ1-3, with D tentatively TRBD1 (5 bases). CDR1 KGHSH and CDR2 LQKENI come from the germline V gene. The CDR3 totals 15 residues. Trimming pared 3 bases from V and 0 bases from J, leaving 9 bases between. The CDR3 is CASSPGPSSGNTIYF. CDR3 bases: TGTGCCAGCTCACCGGGGCCTTCCTCTGGAAACACCATATATTTT.

The sample holds one count of this clone. This chain connects TRBV9 to TRBJ1-2, with a weak D call TRBD1 (6 bases). Germline V CDR1 and CDR2: SGDLS, YYNGEE. The CDR3 runs to 14 residues. The ends were cut back, 5 bases at V and 4 bases at J, with 15 bases in the middle. The CDR3 loop is CASSRPQGFYGYTF. CDR3 coding DNA: TGTGCCAGCAGTCGTCCACAGGGCTTCTATGGCTACACCTTC.

This clone was counted once. V usage is TRBV3-1 (or the pseudogene TRBV3-2) and J usage is TRBJ1-5; TRBD1 matches at 7 bases. In germline, CDR1 is LGHDT, CDR2 YNNKEL (reference sequence). Trimming removed 4 bases from V and 7 bases from J; junction bases left unmatched: 4. This CDR3 contains 13 residues. CDR3: CASSPTGIQPQHF. As DNA, the CDR3 is TGTGCCAGCAGCCCGACAGGGATCCAGCCCCAGCATTTT.

The rearrangement links TRBV19 to TRBJ1-3; possible D gene TRBD1, 5 bases. The CDR3 is 16 amino acids. V lost 5 bases, J lost 1 base, and 15 bases lay in between. Germline-derived CDR1 and CDR2 are LNHDA and SQIVND (reference sequence). DNA of the CDR3: TGTGCCAGTAGTCGCGATCTTGGGGGGTCTGGAAACACCATATATTTT. Its translation: CASSRDLGGSGNTIYF.